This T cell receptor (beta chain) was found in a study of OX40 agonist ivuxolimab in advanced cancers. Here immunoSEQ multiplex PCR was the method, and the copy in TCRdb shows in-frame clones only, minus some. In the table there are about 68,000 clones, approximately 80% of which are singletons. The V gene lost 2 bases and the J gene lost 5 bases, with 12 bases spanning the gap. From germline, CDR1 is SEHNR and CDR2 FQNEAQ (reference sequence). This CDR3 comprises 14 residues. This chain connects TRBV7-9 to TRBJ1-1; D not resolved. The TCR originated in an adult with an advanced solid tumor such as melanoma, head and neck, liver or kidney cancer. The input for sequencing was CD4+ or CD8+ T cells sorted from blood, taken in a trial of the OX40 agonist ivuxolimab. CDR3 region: CASSLLSEGTEAFF. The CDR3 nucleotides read TGTGCCAGCAGCTTACTTTCTGAGGGAACTGAAGCTTTCTTT. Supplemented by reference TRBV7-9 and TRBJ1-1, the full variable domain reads DTGVSQNPRHKITKRGQNVTFRCDPISEHNRLYWYRQTLGQGPEFLTYFQNEAQLEKSRLLSDRFSAERPKGSFSTLEIQRTEQGDSAMYLCASSLLSEGTEAFFGQGTRLTVV.